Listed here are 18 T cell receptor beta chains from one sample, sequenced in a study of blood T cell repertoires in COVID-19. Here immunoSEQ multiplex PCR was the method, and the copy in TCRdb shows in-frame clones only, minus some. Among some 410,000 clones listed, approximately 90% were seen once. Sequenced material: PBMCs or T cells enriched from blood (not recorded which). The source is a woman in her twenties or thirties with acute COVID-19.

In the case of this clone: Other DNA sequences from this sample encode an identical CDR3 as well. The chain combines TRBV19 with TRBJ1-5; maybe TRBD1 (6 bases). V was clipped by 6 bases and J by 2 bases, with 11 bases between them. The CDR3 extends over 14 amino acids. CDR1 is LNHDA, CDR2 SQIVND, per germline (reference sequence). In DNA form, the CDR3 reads TGTGCCAGTAGAGTCAGGGGAGGCAATCAGCCCCAGCATTTT. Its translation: CASRVRGGNQPQHF.

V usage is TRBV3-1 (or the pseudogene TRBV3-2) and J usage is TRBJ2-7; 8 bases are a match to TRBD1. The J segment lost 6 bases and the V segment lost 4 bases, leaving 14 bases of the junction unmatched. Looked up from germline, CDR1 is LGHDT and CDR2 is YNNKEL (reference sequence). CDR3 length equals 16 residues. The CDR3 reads CASSRLTGGGSSEQYF. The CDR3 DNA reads TGTGCCAGCAGCCGACTTACAGGGGGAGGCTCATCCGAGCAGTACTTC.

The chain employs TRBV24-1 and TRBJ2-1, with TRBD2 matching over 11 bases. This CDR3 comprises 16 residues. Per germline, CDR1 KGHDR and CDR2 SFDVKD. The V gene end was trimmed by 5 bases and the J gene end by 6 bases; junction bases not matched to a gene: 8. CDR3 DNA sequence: TGTGCCACCAGTGCGGTAGCGGGGGGGCTTGGCAATGAGCAGTTCTTC. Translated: CATSAVAGGLGNEQFF.

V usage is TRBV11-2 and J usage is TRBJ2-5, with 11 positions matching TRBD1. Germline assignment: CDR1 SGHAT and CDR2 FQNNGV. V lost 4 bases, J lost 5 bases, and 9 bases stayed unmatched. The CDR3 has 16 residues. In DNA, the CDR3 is TGTGCCAGCAGCTCGCGGGACAGGGGGGTACAGGAGACCCAGTACTTC. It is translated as CASSSRDRGVQETQYF.

CDR3 DNA sequence: TGCGCCAGCAGCTTACAACAGGGCCATGAGCAGTTCTTC. The encoded protein is CASSLQQGHEQFF. The chain recombines TRBV5-1 with TRBJ2-1, with a tentative D call TRBD1 (6 bases). CDR1 SGHRS and CDR2 YFSETQ come from the germline V gene. Trimming stripped 2 bases from V and 8 bases from J, with 11 bases between. CDR3 size: 13 residues.

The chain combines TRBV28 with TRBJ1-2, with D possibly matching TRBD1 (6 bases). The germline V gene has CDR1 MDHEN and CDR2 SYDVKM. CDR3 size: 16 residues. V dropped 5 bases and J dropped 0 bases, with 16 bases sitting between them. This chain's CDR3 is CASSRPGTSANYGYTF. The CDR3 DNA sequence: TGTGCCAGCAGTCGTCCCGGGACATCTGCTAACTATGGCTACACCTTC.

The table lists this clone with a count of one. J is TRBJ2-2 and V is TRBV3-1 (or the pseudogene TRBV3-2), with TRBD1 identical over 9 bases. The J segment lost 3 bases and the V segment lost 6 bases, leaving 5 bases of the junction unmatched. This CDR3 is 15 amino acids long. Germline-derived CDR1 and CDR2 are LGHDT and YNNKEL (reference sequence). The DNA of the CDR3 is TGTGCCAGCAGAAACAGGGGGCTGGACACCGGGGAGCTGTTTTTT. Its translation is CASRNRGLDTGELFF.

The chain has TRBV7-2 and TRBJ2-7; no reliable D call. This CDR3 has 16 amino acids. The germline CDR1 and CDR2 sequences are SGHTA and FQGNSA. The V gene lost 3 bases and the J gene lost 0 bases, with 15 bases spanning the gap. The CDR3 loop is CASSLLGSYGSYEQYF. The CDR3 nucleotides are TGTGCCAGCAGCTTGTTGGGCAGTTACGGCTCCTACGAGCAGTACTTC. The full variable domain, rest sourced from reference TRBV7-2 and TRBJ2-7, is GAGVSQSPSNKVTEKGKDVELRCDPISGHTALYWYRQSLGQGLEFLIYFQGNSAPDKSGLPSDRFSAERTGGSVSTLTIQRTQQEDSAVYLCASSLLGSYGSYEQYFGPGTRLTVT.

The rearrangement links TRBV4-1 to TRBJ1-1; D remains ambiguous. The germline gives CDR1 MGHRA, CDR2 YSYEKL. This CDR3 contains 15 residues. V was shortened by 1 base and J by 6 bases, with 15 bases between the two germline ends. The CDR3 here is CASSQVLGTPAEAFF. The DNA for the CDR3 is TGCGCCAGCAGCCAAGTTCTGGGCACACCGGCTGAAGCTTTCTTT.

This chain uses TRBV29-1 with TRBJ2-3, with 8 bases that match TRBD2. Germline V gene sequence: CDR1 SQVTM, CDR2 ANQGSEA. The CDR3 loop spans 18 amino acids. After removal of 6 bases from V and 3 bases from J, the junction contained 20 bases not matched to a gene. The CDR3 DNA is TGCAGCGTCGATCGCGGGGCAACGACTAGCGTTACAACAGATACGCAGTATTTT. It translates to CSVDRGATTSVTTDTQYF.

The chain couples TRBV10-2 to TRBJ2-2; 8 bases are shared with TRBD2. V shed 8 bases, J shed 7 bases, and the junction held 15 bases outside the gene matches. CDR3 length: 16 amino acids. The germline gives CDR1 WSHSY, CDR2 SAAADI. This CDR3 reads CASQGIAGPGGGELFF. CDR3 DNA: TGCGCCAGCCAGGGGATAGCGGGGCCGGGGGGCGGGGAGCTGTTTTTT.

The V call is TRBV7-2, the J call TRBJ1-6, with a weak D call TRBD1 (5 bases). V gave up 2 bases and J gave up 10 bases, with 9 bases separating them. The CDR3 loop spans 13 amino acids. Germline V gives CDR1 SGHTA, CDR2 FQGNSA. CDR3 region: CASSLRGSSPLHF. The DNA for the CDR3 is TGTGCCAGCAGCTTAAGGGGTTCCTCACCCCTCCACTTT.

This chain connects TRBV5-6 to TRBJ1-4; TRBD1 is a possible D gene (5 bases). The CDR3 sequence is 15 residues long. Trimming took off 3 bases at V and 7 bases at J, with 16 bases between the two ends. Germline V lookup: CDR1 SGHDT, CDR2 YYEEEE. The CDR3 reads CASSSQTVLGEKLFF. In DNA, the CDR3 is TGTGCCAGCAGCTCCCAGACAGTGCTTGGTGAAAAACTGTTTTTT.

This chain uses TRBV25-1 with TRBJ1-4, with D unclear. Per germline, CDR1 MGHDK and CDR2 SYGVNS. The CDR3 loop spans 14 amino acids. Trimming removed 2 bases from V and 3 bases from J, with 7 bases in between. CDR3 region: CASSEGRANEKLFF. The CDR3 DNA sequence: TGTGCCAGCAGTGAAGGGAGAGCTAATGAAAAACTGTTTTTT.

CDR3 DNA sequence: TGCGCCAGCACCTCCCGACAACAAAATGTCTACGAGCAGTACTTC. Translated: CASTSRQQNVYEQYF. This chain uses TRBV10-1 with TRBJ2-7; D call uncertain. Germline V lookup: CDR1 WNHNN, CDR2 SYGVQD (reference sequence). The CDR3 runs 15 residues. V lost 7 bases, J lost 3 bases, and 19 bases lay in between.

The CDR3 region is CAWSVSMQGRVEQYF. CDR3 nucleotides: TGTGCCTGGAGTGTATCCATGCAGGGTCGGGTCGAGCAGTACTTC. The rearrangement uses TRBV30 and TRBJ2-7, with D maybe TRBD1 (5 bases). Germline V gene data show CDR1 as GTSNPN and CDR2 as SVGIG (reference sequence). The V end was cut by 0 bases, the J end by 6 bases, with 18 bases between. CDR3 size: 15 residues.

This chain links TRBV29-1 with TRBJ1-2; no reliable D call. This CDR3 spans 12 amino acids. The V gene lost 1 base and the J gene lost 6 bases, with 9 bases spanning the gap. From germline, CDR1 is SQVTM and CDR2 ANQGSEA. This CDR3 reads CSVEGQDDGYTF. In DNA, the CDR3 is TGCAGCGTTGAAGGTCAGGATGATGGCTACACCTTC.

The CDR3 here is CASSLVGGPIMSYTF. Written as DNA, the CDR3 is TGTGCCAGCAGCCTCGTCGGGGGGCCCATTATGAGCTACACCTTC. This chain links TRBV25-1 with TRBJ1-2; D is perhaps TRBD1 (6 bases). The germline gives CDR1 MGHDK, CDR2 SYGVNS. The CDR3 length is 15 residues. V gave up 6 bases and J gave up 9 bases, with 23 bases separating them.